Below are 9 T cell receptor beta chains sequenced from a single sample in a study of kidney transplant recipient with SARS-CoV-2 infection. Via MiXCR, TCRdb re-called the reads, giving one row per CDR3 protein. This table holds approximately 250,000 distinct CDR3 sequences, 29% found once. The source was a blood sample, collected at baseline and on day 111 from a kidney transplant recipient. The receptors here all came from a male patient aged 25 to 39 who had COVID-19 and was a kidney transplant recipient. The graft donor may have contributed some T cells.

This clonotype has at least ten counts. J is TRBJ1-2 and V is TRBV5-8, with D unresolved. The CDR3 runs 16 residues. Germline values: CDR1 SGHTS, CDR2 YDEGEE. With 7 bases removed from V and 4 bases from J, the gap between germline ends came to 23 bases. The CDR3 region is CASPYFHPRKTYGYTF. The CDR3 DNA sequence: TGTGCCAGCCCTTATTTTCATCCACGAAAGACCTATGGCTACACCTTC.

Ten or more counts support this clonotype. The V and J genes are TRBV14 and TRBJ1-2; 10 nucleotides align to TRBD1. V gave up 1 base and J gave up 8 bases; unmatched junction bases: 7. CDR1 SGHDN and CDR2 FVKESK come from the germline V gene. The CDR3 loop spans 15 amino acids. The CDR3: CASSQATGQGTGYTF. In DNA form, the CDR3 reads TGTGCCAGCAGCCAAGCCACGGGACAGGGGACCGGCTACACCTTC. Looking up the rest from reference TRBV14 and TRBJ1-2 gives the full variable domain: EAGVTQFPSHSVIEKGQTVTLRCDPISGHDNLYWYRRVMGKEIKFLLHFVKESKQDESGMPNNRFLAERTGGTYSTLKVQPAELEDSGVYFCASSQATGQGTGYTFGSGTRLTVV.

There are many counts of this clonotype. The chain recombines TRBV3-1 with TRBJ1-4; D is uncertain. The CDR3 contains 13 residues. The ends were cut back, 4 bases at V and 8 bases at J, with 11 bases in the middle. Looked up from germline, CDR1 is LGHDT and CDR2 is YNNKEL (reference sequence). CDR3 in DNA: TGTGCCAGCAGCCTGAGAGTTGGGGAAAAACTGTTTTTT. Amino acids: CASSLRVGEKLFF. The full variable domain, completed using reference TRBV3-1 and TRBJ1-4, is DTAVSQTPKYLVTQMGNDKSIKCEQNLGHDTMYWYKQDSKKFLKIMFSYNNKELIINETVPNRFSPKSPDKAHLNLHINSLELGDSAVYFCASSLRVGEKLFFGSGTQLSVL.

In its sample, this clonotype was seen many times. The rearrangement links TRBV6-5 to TRBJ2-3, with D possibly TRBD2 on 6 matching bases. Germline assignment: CDR1 MNHEY and CDR2 SVGAGI. The ends were cut back, 2 bases at V and 2 bases at J, with 20 bases in the middle. The CDR3 is made up of 18 amino acids. The CDR3 is CASSYDRPTSSYTDTQYF. The CDR3 DNA reads as TGTGCCAGCAGTTACGACCGTCCTACTAGCTCCTACACAGATACGCAGTATTTT.

The table lists this clonotype with many counts. The chain joins TRBV7-7 to TRBJ2-2; D is unresolved. The CDR3 consists of 14 residues. CDR1 is SSHAT and CDR2 is FNYEAQ in the germline V gene (reference sequence). V dropped 2 bases and J dropped 0 bases, with 4 bases sitting between them. CDR3 protein: CASSLRANTGELFF. The DNA for the CDR3 is TGTGCCAGCAGCTTACGGGCGAACACCGGGGAGCTGTTTTTT. Full variable domain (remainder filled in from reference TRBV7-7 and TRBJ2-2): GAGVSQSPRYKVTKRGQDVTLRCDPISSHATLYWYQQALGQGPEFLTYFNYEAQPDKSGLPSDRFSAERPEGSISTLTIQRTEQRDSAMYRCASSLRANTGELFFGEGSRLTVL.

Ten or more counts support this clonotype. The chain combines TRBV20-1 with TRBJ2-2, with D hard to call. From germline, CDR1 is DFQATT and CDR2 SNEGSKA (reference sequence). Trimming cost V 2 bases and J 7 bases, with 14 bases left between them. The CDR3 totals 14 residues. CDR3 in amino acids: CSARIWAERGELFF. Here the CDR3 DNA reads TGCAGTGCTAGAATTTGGGCAGAGCGCGGGGAGCTGTTTTTT.

There are many counts of this clonotype. The chain carries TRBV3-1 and TRBJ2-1; 8 nucleotides line up with TRBD2. The germline gives CDR1 LGHDT, CDR2 YNNKEL (reference sequence). V dropped 0 bases and J dropped 5; count of bases not matched to a gene: 9. The CDR3 runs to 17 residues. CDR3 region: CASSQEGSSGSDNEQFF. CDR3 in DNA: TGTGCCAGCAGCCAAGAGGGCTCTAGCGGGTCTGACAATGAGCAGTTCTTC.

About this clonotype: A read error is possible here, since a much larger clone lies one base away. The chain combines TRBV3-1 with TRBJ2-5; D gene uncertain. The CDR3 totals 17 residues. Per the germline V gene, CDR1 is LGHDT and CDR2 is YNNKEL (reference sequence). V shed 5 bases and J shed 5 bases, with 24 bases lying between them. CDR3 nucleotides: TGTGCCAGCAGCAAATGTCCTCCCATTCCTTTCTCTGAGACCCAGTACTTC. It encodes CASSKCPPIPFSETQYF.

There are many counts of this clonotype. The J gene is TRBJ1-2, the V gene TRBV5-1, with no clear D. The CDR3 is made up of 14 amino acids. The ends were cut back, 3 bases at V and 4 bases at J, with 13 bases in the middle. Germline CDR1 reads SGHRS; CDR2 reads YFSETQ. CDR3 in amino acids: CASSSEPTGYGYTF. CDR3 DNA: TGCGCCAGCAGCTCGGAGCCGACGGGCTATGGCTACACCTTC.